A selection of T cell receptor beta chains follows, all from one sample in a study of identical twins. TCRdb re-derived calls from the 5' RACE reads in MiXCR, one entry per CDR3 protein. Here the sample spans a few hundred thousand distinct CDR3 sequences, under 20% being singletons. The sample comprised naive T cells sorted from blood. The receptors stem from a man aged 50-59 years in good health. The CDR3 runs from the conserved cysteine through the conserved F or W. A D gene is named only where the DNA matches it firmly. Clone size is stated in some rows and not others, as once, few, many or a class when expanded.

D gene: .; J gene: TRBJ2-2; V gene: TRBV4-3; clone size: many; CDR3 DNA: TGCGCCAGCAGCCAAGAGGCGGGCTGGACCGGGGAGCTGTTTTTT; CDR3 protein: CASSQEAGWTGELFF
D gene: TRBD1; J gene: TRBJ2-7; V gene: TRBV10-3; clone size: .; CDR3 DNA: TGTGCCGTTCCGGGACAGGGGGCTGGAGAGCAGTACTTC; CDR3 protein: CAVPGQGAGEQYF
D gene: TRBD2; J gene: TRBJ2-3; V gene: TRBV29-1; clone size: .; CDR3 DNA: TGCAGCGTTTACTCTAGCGGGGGGGCAAATACGCAGTATTTT; CDR3 protein: CSVYSSGGANTQYF
D gene: .; J gene: TRBJ2-3; V gene: TRBV7-6; clone size: .; CDR3 DNA: TGTGCCAGCAGCTTAAGGGTCGGGCCCGGCGATACGCAGTATTTT; CDR3 protein: CASSLRVGPGDTQYF
D gene: .; J gene: TRBJ2-7; V gene: TRBV11-2; clone size: .; CDR3 DNA: TGTGCCAGCAGCTTAGGCCCCGGCGGGAACGAGCAGTACTTC; CDR3 protein: CASSLGPGGNEQYF
D gene: TRBD2; J gene: TRBJ2-5; V gene: TRBV5-1; clone size: .; CDR3 DNA: TGCGCCAGCAGCTTGGGGACTAGCTCCGAGACCCAGTACTTC; CDR3 protein: CASSLGTSSETQYF
D gene: TRBD1; J gene: TRBJ2-1; V gene: TRBV7-9; clone size: once; CDR3 DNA: TGTGCCAGCAGCTTCCCTGGGACAGGGAGGTACAATGAGCAGTTCTTC; CDR3 protein: CASSFPGTGRYNEQFF
D gene: .; J gene: TRBJ2-5; V gene: TRBV6-1; clone size: few; CDR3 DNA: TGTGCCAGCAGTCGAACCCAGGGAGGAGAGACCCAGTACTTC; CDR3 protein: CASSRTQGGETQYF
D gene: .; J gene: TRBJ1-1; V gene: TRBV5-1; clone size: .; CDR3 DNA: TGCGCCAGCAGCTTGGGGCGGCTCATGAACACTGAAGCTTTCTTT; CDR3 protein: CASSLGRLMNTEAFF
D gene: TRBD2; J gene: TRBJ2-2; V gene: TRBV10-3; clone size: many; CDR3 DNA: TGTGCCATCAGGACTAGCGGTAACACCGGGGAGCTGTTTTTT; CDR3 protein: CAIRTSGNTGELFF
D gene: TRBD1; J gene: TRBJ2-2; V gene: TRBV29-1; clone size: few; CDR3 DNA: TGCAGCGTTGAACTTATATCCGGGACAGGGTACAGGGAGCTGTTTTTT; CDR3 protein: CSVELISGTGYRELFF
D gene: TRBD2; J gene: TRBJ2-5; V gene: TRBV5-6; clone size: many; CDR3 DNA: TGTGCCAGCAGCTGGACTAGCGAAGAGACCCAGTACTTC; CDR3 protein: CASSWTSEETQYF
D gene: .; J gene: TRBJ2-7; V gene: TRBV4-2; clone size: few; CDR3 DNA: TGTGCCAGCAGCCAAGTTAGGGACCCCTCCTACGAGCAGTACTTC; CDR3 protein: CASSQVRDPSYEQYF
D gene: TRBD1; J gene: TRBJ1-4; V gene: TRBV5-1; clone size: once; CDR3 DNA: TGCGCCAGCAGCCAGGGACAGGGTTGGGAAAAACTGTTTTTT; CDR3 protein: CASSQGQGWEKLFF
D gene: .; J gene: TRBJ1-1; V gene: TRBV20-1; clone size: few; CDR3 DNA: TGCAGTGCTAGAAACAGCTTGAACACTGAAGCTTTCTTT; CDR3 protein: CSARNSLNTEAFF
D gene: .; J gene: TRBJ2-7; V gene: TRBV27; clone size: .; CDR3 DNA: TGTGCCAGCAGTTTAGGGGGGCGTAGCCCCTACGAGCAGTACTTC; CDR3 protein: CASSLGGRSPYEQYF
D gene: .; J gene: TRBJ2-7; V gene: TRBV20-1; clone size: .; CDR3 DNA: TGCAGTGCTAGTAGTGGCTCGATCGACTTTGAGCAGTACTTC; CDR3 protein: CSASSGSIDFEQYF
D gene: TRBD2; J gene: TRBJ2-3; V gene: TRBV6-1; clone size: many; CDR3 DNA: TGTGCCAGCACGGCACAGGCAGCGGGGGGGCCAGATACGCAGTATTTT; CDR3 protein: CASTAQAAGGPDTQYF
D gene: TRBD2; J gene: TRBJ2-5; V gene: TRBV12-3/TRBV12-4; clone size: few; CDR3 DNA: TGTGCCAGCAGTTTAAGGTCAGCGGGAAGAGAGACCCAGTACTTC; CDR3 protein: CASSLRSAGRETQYF
D gene: .; J gene: TRBJ1-3; V gene: TRBV14; clone size: many; CDR3 DNA: TGTGCCAGCAGCCAAGGATCTGGAAACACCATATATTTT; CDR3 protein: CASSQGSGNTIYF
D gene: TRBD1; J gene: TRBJ2-7; V gene: TRBV10-3; clone size: .; CDR3 DNA: TGTGCCATCAGTGAACGACAGGGGTACGAGCAGTACTTC; CDR3 protein: CAISERQGYEQYF
D gene: .; J gene: TRBJ2-3; V gene: TRBV29-1; clone size: many; CDR3 DNA: TGCAGCGTACCTCAGGAGCCAGATACGCAGTATTTT; CDR3 protein: CSVPQEPDTQYF
D gene: .; J gene: TRBJ1-1; V gene: TRBV27; clone size: few; CDR3 DNA: TGTGCCAGCTACTACTCGGGACCGAACACTGAAGCTTTCTTT; CDR3 protein: CASYYSGPNTEAFF
D gene: TRBD2; J gene: TRBJ2-4; V gene: TRBV6-2/TRBV6-3; clone size: many; CDR3 DNA: TGTGCCAGCAGTCATCTATGGCGGGAGGGGAAAAACATTCAGTACTTC; CDR3 protein: CASSHLWREGKNIQYF
D gene: TRBD1; J gene: TRBJ2-3; V gene: TRBV4-2; clone size: .; CDR3 DNA: TGTGCCAGCAGCCAAGCCATGGGACAGGGGGGCGGCTCGCAGTATTTT; CDR3 protein: CASSQAMGQGGGSQYF
D gene: .; J gene: TRBJ1-1; V gene: TRBV20-1; clone size: many; CDR3 DNA: TGCAGTGCTAGGGATACGCTGAACACTGAAGCTTTCTTT; CDR3 protein: CSARDTLNTEAFF
D gene: .; J gene: TRBJ1-6; V gene: TRBV10-2; clone size: .; CDR3 DNA: TGCGCCAGCAGACTTCGGGATAGAATGAATTCACCCCTCCACTTT; CDR3 protein: CASRLRDRMNSPLHF
D gene: TRBD1; J gene: TRBJ2-3; V gene: TRBV5-1; clone size: .; CDR3 DNA: TGCGCCAGCAGCTTGGCTTTGGGACAGAGCACAGATACGCAGTATTTT; CDR3 protein: CASSLALGQSTDTQYF
D gene: .; J gene: TRBJ2-7; V gene: TRBV20-1; clone size: few; CDR3 DNA: TGCAGTGCTACCTCGACGGGGAGCTCCTACGAGCAGTACTTC; CDR3 protein: CSATSTGSSYEQYF
D gene: .; J gene: TRBJ2-7; V gene: TRBV5-6; clone size: many; CDR3 DNA: TGTGCCAGCAGTTCCGGGTCCTTATACGAGCAGTACTTC; CDR3 protein: CASSSGSLYEQYF
D gene: TRBD2; J gene: TRBJ2-1; V gene: TRBV20-1; clone size: many; CDR3 DNA: TGCAGTGCTAGACCGGGACTAGCGGTCTCCTACAATGAGCAGTTCTTC; CDR3 protein: CSARPGLAVSYNEQFF
D gene: TRBD1; J gene: TRBJ2-1; V gene: TRBV15; clone size: .; CDR3 DNA: TGTGCCACCAGCAGAGGGACAGGGGCGTACAATGAGCAGTTCTTC; CDR3 protein: CATSRGTGAYNEQFF
D gene: .; J gene: TRBJ2-7; V gene: TRBV3-1; clone size: few; CDR3 DNA: TGTGCCAGCAGCCAAGACTCAGGGGACACCTACGAGCAGTACTTC; CDR3 protein: CASSQDSGDTYEQYF
D gene: .; J gene: TRBJ2-7; V gene: TRBV4-2; clone size: many; CDR3 DNA: TGTGCCAGCAGGCCCGAGGGTACAGTCTCCTACGAGCAGTACTTC; CDR3 protein: CASRPEGTVSYEQYF
D gene: TRBD1; J gene: TRBJ2-7; V gene: TRBV12-3/TRBV12-4; clone size: few; CDR3 DNA: TGTGCCAGCAGTTTAACGGGGACAGGGCCGCAGCAGTACTTC; CDR3 protein: CASSLTGTGPQQYF
D gene: TRBD1; J gene: TRBJ2-5; V gene: TRBV7-9; clone size: few; CDR3 DNA: TGTGCCAGCAGCTCCCAACCCAGGGGGCAAGAGACCCAGTACTTC; CDR3 protein: CASSSQPRGQETQYF
D gene: .; J gene: TRBJ2-3; V gene: TRBV24-1; clone size: .; CDR3 DNA: TGTGCCACGGGAGCGGAGGGGGTCACAGATACGCAGTATTTT; CDR3 protein: CATGAEGVTDTQYF
D gene: .; J gene: TRBJ2-3; V gene: TRBV5-4; clone size: few; CDR3 DNA: TGTGCCAGCAGCTCTGGACTGGTTCCAGATACGCAGTATTTT; CDR3 protein: CASSSGLVPDTQYF
D gene: TRBD1; J gene: TRBJ1-1; V gene: TRBV24-1; clone size: many; CDR3 DNA: TGTGCCACCAGAGGATCAGGGGGGACTGAAGCTTTCTTT; CDR3 protein: CATRGSGGTEAFF
D gene: TRBD2; J gene: TRBJ2-3; V gene: TRBV20-1; clone size: few; CDR3 DNA: TGCAGTGCTAGAGATACTAGCGGGGGGGCCAATCGGGACACGCAGTATTTT; CDR3 protein: CSARDTSGGANRDTQYF
D gene: TRBD1; J gene: TRBJ2-2; V gene: TRBV5-1; clone size: few; CDR3 DNA: TGCGCCAGCAGCTTTCTACAGGGGCCCGGGGAGCTGTTTTTT; CDR3 protein: CASSFLQGPGELFF
D gene: .; J gene: TRBJ2-2; V gene: TRBV9; clone size: .; CDR3 DNA: TGTGCCAGCAGCGTAGATCGCATCGGGGAGCTGTTTTTT; CDR3 protein: CASSVDRIGELFF
D gene: TRBD1; J gene: TRBJ1-2; V gene: TRBV11-2; clone size: .; CDR3 DNA: TGTGCTAGCAGGGGGGCAGGTCATAGCTATGGCTACACCTTC; CDR3 protein: CASRGAGHSYGYTF
D gene: TRBD2; J gene: TRBJ2-3; V gene: TRBV18; clone size: few; CDR3 DNA: TGTGCCAGCTCACCACCCCTAGCGGGAAATTTAGATACGCAGTATTTT; CDR3 protein: CASSPPLAGNLDTQYF
D gene: .; J gene: TRBJ2-7; V gene: TRBV20-1; clone size: once; CDR3 DNA: TGCAGTGCGAGAAACTCCGCCGGGGCCGAGCAGTACTTC; CDR3 protein: CSARNSAGAEQYF
D gene: TRBD2; J gene: TRBJ2-7; V gene: TRBV6-2/TRBV6-3; clone size: few; CDR3 DNA: TGTGCCAGCAGCCCGTGGGGGGGGGCCTACGAGCAGTACTTC; CDR3 protein: CASSPWGGAYEQYF
D gene: .; J gene: TRBJ1-2; V gene: TRBV20-1; clone size: few; CDR3 DNA: TGCAGTGCTAGCCTGGGACCTTTAGCTAACTATGGCTACACCTTC; CDR3 protein: CSASLGPLANYGYTF
D gene: .; J gene: TRBJ2-7; V gene: TRBV20-1; clone size: many; CDR3 DNA: TGCAGTGCTAATCTAGGAGTCACGGCGCACGAGCAGTACTTC; CDR3 protein: CSANLGVTAHEQYF
D gene: .; J gene: TRBJ1-2; V gene: TRBV20-1; clone size: few; CDR3 DNA: TGCAGTGCTAGAGATCCGGCAGGGAACTATGGCTACACCTTC; CDR3 protein: CSARDPAGNYGYTF
D gene: TRBD1; J gene: TRBJ1-4; V gene: TRBV20-1; clone size: .; CDR3 DNA: TGCAGTGCCCCATGGGACAGAGGCGTAAAACTGTTTTTT; CDR3 protein: CSAPWDRGVKLFF
D gene: .; J gene: TRBJ2-7; V gene: TRBV6-2/TRBV6-3; clone size: many; CDR3 DNA: TGTGCCAGCAGTTACTCGTTGATCTACGAGCAGTACTTC; CDR3 protein: CASSYSLIYEQYF
D gene: .; J gene: TRBJ1-6; V gene: TRBV7-8; clone size: .; CDR3 DNA: TGTGCCAGCAGCTTAGCCATAGGGGGTTCACCCCTCCACTTT; CDR3 protein: CASSLAIGGSPLHF
D gene: TRBD1; J gene: TRBJ2-2; V gene: TRBV12-3/TRBV12-4; clone size: .; CDR3 DNA: TGTGCCAGCAGCCACAGACAGGGGGCAGGCACCGGGCAGCTGTTTTTT; CDR3 protein: CASSHRQGAGTGQLFF
D gene: .; J gene: TRBJ2-1; V gene: TRBV28; clone size: .; CDR3 DNA: TGTGCCAGCAGTTTTCTGGGGATATACAATGAGCAGTTCTTC; CDR3 protein: CASSFLGIYNEQFF